These 8 T cell receptor beta chains originate from one sample sequenced in a study of blood T cell repertoires in COVID-19. Using immunoSEQ multiplex PCR, the repertoire was profiled, and TCRdb retains in-frame clones only, with some absent. The table records around 97,000 clones, around 80% of them present only once. The sequenced sample was peripheral blood. Receptors were obtained from a man in his 70s with acute or convalescent COVID-19.

The chain links TRBV7-9 to TRBJ1-6; D not resolved. The germline V gene encodes CDR1 SEHNR and CDR2 FQNEAQ (reference sequence). CDR3 length equals 12 residues. V was shortened by 8 bases and J by 9 bases, with 11 bases between the two germline ends. The CDR3 coding sequence is TGTGCCAGCTCCGACGGCGGTTCACCCCTCCACTTT. Translation: CASSDGGSPLHF.

The chain is built from TRBV11-2 and TRBJ1-2; 8 bases align to TRBD1. The germline gives CDR1 SGHAT, CDR2 FQNNGV. Trimming at V came to 4 bases and at J to 5 bases, leaving 15 bases not matched to a gene. The CDR3 runs 17 residues. CDR3 amino acids: CASSSSSTLWTGYGYTF. As DNA, the CDR3 is TGTGCCAGCAGCTCATCCTCTACCCTCTGGACAGGGTATGGCTACACCTTC.

The chain joins TRBV2 to TRBJ2-5, with TRBD2 identical over 11 bases. The trim removed 4 bases at V and 2 bases at J, leaving 3 bases unmatched. The CDR3 covers 15 residues. Germline V CDR1 and CDR2: SNHLY, FYNNEI. CDR3 sequence: CASSGLAGFQETQYF. Written as DNA, the CDR3 is TGTGCCAGCAGTGGACTAGCGGGGTTTCAAGAGACCCAGTACTTC.

The chain links TRBV6-2 or TRBV6-3 to TRBJ1-4; D is uncertain. The CDR3 spans 13 residues. Germline loops: CDR1 MNHEY, CDR2 SVGEGT. V was trimmed by 2 bases and J by 11 bases, leaving 12 bases between them. The CDR3 is CASSYPHEVKLFF. The CDR3 DNA is TGTGCCAGCAGTTACCCCCACGAGGTGAAACTGTTTTTT.

The rearrangement links TRBV6-2 or TRBV6-3 to TRBJ1-6; 7 bases agree with TRBD1. V shed 4 bases, J shed 9 bases, and the junction held 6 bases outside the gene matches. This CDR3 has 14 residues. CDR1 is MNHEY and CDR2 is SVGEGT in the germline V gene. The CDR3 sequence is CASSSTGASSPLHF. CDR3 sequence (DNA): TGTGCCAGCAGTTCAACAGGGGCCTCTTCACCCCTCCACTTT.

The table lists this clone with a count of one. The J gene is TRBJ1-2, the V gene TRBV18; D is unresolved. In germline, CDR1 is KGHSH, CDR2 LQKENI. Trimming took 2 bases from V and 0 from J, leaving 7 bases between them. CDR3 length equals 14 residues. The CDR3 nucleotides read TGTGCCAGCTCACCAGCACAGTCTAACTATGGCTACACCTTC. Encoded protein: CASSPAQSNYGYTF.

This clone was picked up one time. The chain links TRBV18 to TRBJ1-3; D might be TRBD1 (5 bases). CDR1 and CDR2 (germline): KGHSH, LQKENI. The V end was cut by 5 bases, the J end by 0 bases, with 14 bases between. The CDR3 covers 16 residues. In DNA, the CDR3 is TGTGCCAGCTCAGTAATACAGGATTACTCTGGAAACACCATATATTTT. Its translation is CASSVIQDYSGNTIYF.

The V call is TRBV7-2, the J call TRBJ2-1, with 8 bases lining up with TRBD2. J lost 6 bases, V lost 1 base, and 8 bases had no gene match. This CDR3 comprises 16 residues. Germline V gene data show CDR1 as SGHTA and CDR2 as FQGNSA. The CDR3 sequence: CASSLVASGLGNEQFF. For the CDR3, the DNA is TGTGCCAGCAGCTTAGTCGCTAGCGGGTTAGGCAATGAGCAGTTCTTC.